The 18 T cell receptor beta chains given below trace back to one sample, sequenced in a study of T cell repertoires in cytomegalovirus infection. No antigen has been assigned to these receptors. TCRdb independently ran MiXCR on the reads; one entry per CDR3 protein. Of some 900,000 distinct CDR3 sequences detected, approximately 32% appear once; the ten largest clones hold roughly an eighth. The sequenced sample was cultured CD8+ T cells from PBMCs, obtained from culture after CMV antigen stimulation. These receptors came from a human donor in good health (CMV status not recorded). Some clones in this sample may be carry-over from other donors' samples.

V usage is TRBV4-1 and J usage is TRBJ1-1; D unresolved. Germline CDR1 MGHRA, CDR2 YSYEKL. There are 14 residues in the CDR3. Deletions cut 5 bases from V and 6 bases from J, with 16 bases between. The CDR3 sequence is CASSVVGSGAEAFF. DNA for the CDR3: TGCGCCAGCAGCGTGGTGGGGTCCGGAGCTGAAGCTTTCTTT.

The V and J genes are TRBV7-8 and TRBJ1-1; D gene unclear. Between the trimmed V and J ends, which lost 5 bases and 3 bases, there was a span of 19 bases. This CDR3 comprises 16 residues. CDR1 is SGHVS and CDR2 is FQNEAQ in the germline V gene. The CDR3 DNA follows: TGTGCCAGCAGCCTACGCAGGTTGGTATGGGACACTGAAGCTTTCTTT. Translated: CASSLRRLVWDTEAFF.

In this sample, this clonotype turned up many times. V and J are TRBV7-8 and TRBJ2-1, with 12 bases lining up with TRBD2. V lost 5 bases and J lost 2; bases outside the gene matches: 7. The CDR3 has 17 amino acids. Looked up from germline, CDR1 is SGHVS and CDR2 is FQNEAQ. Written as DNA, the CDR3 is TGTGCCAGCAGCCCCCGACTAGCGGGGGTCCCCTACAATGAGCAGTTCTTC. Translated: CASSPRLAGVPYNEQFF.

In its sample, this clonotype was seen a few times. The chain has TRBV7-9 and TRBJ1-5; TRBD1 is a possible D gene (5 bases). The CDR3 has 18 residues. Between the trimmed V and J ends, which lost 4 bases and 1 base, there was a span of 20 bases. Germline CDR1 is SEHNR and CDR2 is FQNEAQ (reference sequence). The CDR3: CASSSDRVLGVSNQPQHF. The CDR3 DNA is TGTGCCAGCAGCTCCGATAGGGTATTAGGGGTGAGCAATCAGCCCCAGCATTTT. Based on the CDR3 plus reference TRBV7-9 and TRBJ1-5, the full variable domain is DTGVSQNPRHKITKRGQNVTFRCDPISEHNRLYWYRQTLGQGPEFLTYFQNEAQLEKSRLLSDRFSAERPKGSFSTLEIQRTEQGDSAMYLCASSSDRVLGVSNQPQHFGDGTRLSIL.

This clonotype showed up many times. The V and J genes are TRBV7-9 and TRBJ2-1, with 9 bases aligning to TRBD2. Per the germline V gene, CDR1 is SEHNR and CDR2 is FQNEAQ (reference sequence). This CDR3 has 13 amino acids. V lost 4 bases and J lost 10; bases outside the gene matches: 5. The CDR3 loop is CASSSPTSGEQFF. In DNA, the CDR3 is TGTGCCAGCAGCTCGCCGACTAGCGGCGAGCAGTTCTTC. Variable domain in full (rest from reference TRBV7-9 and TRBJ2-1): DTGVSQNPRHKITKRGQNVTFRCDPISEHNRLYWYRQTLGQGPEFLTYFQNEAQLEKSRLLSDRFSAERPKGSFSTLEIQRTEQGDSAMYLCASSSPTSGEQFFGPGTRLTVL.

The chain employs TRBV6-1 and TRBJ2-7, with D perhaps TRBD1 (5 bases). Germline CDR1 MNHNS, CDR2 SASEGT. The V and J ends lost 10 bases and 3 bases respectively, with 10 bases between them. The CDR3 totals 11 residues. CDR3 sequence: CATQGIYEQYV. CDR3 in DNA: TGTGCCACCCAGGGCATCTACGAGCAGTACGTC.

This clonotype has just a few counts. The CDR3 spells CASSLPGLSTDTQYF. The CDR3 region has the DNA TGTGCCAGCAGTCTTCCGGGACTTAGCACAGATACGCAGTATTTT. The chain links TRBV11-1 to TRBJ2-3, with D maybe TRBD2 (6 bases). The V gene's germline CDR1 is SGHAT and CDR2 FQDESV (reference sequence). This CDR3 has 15 amino acids. The V gene lost 6 bases and the J gene lost 0 bases, with 13 bases spanning the gap. The full variable domain, in which reference TRBV11-1 and TRBJ2-3 provide the parts outside the CDR3, is EAEVAQSPRYKITEKSQAVAFWCDPISGHATLYWYRQILGQGPELLVQFQDESVVDDSQLPKDRFSAERLKGVDSTLKIQPAELGDSAMYLCASSLPGLSTDTQYFGPGTRLTVL.

This clonotype was seen only a few times. V and J are TRBV15 and TRBJ1-2; weak D call: TRBD1 (6 bases). The CDR3 has 16 residues. V lost 2 bases, J lost 7 bases, and 20 bases lay in between. Germline CDR1 LNHNV, CDR2 YYDKDF (reference sequence). DNA for the CDR3: TGTGCCACCAGCAGACCTTCGGACAGATTCCGGGGTGGCTACACCTTC. Translation gives CATSRPSDRFRGGYTF.

This clonotype was seen only a few times. This chain links TRBV12-3 or TRBV12-4 with TRBJ1-3; 8 bases map to TRBD1. This CDR3 region has 13 residues. J gave up 4 bases and V 5 bases, and 1 base lay outside the gene matches. For the CDR3, the DNA is TGTGCCAGCAGTGACAGGGGCGGAAACACCATATATTTT. It codes for CASSDRGGNTIYF.

Only a few counts were recorded for this clonotype. The V call is TRBV7-3, the J call TRBJ2-7; 8 bases map to TRBD1. V lost 5 bases, J lost 2 bases, and 8 bases stayed unmatched. From germline, CDR1 is SGHTA and CDR2 FQGTGA. The CDR3 covers 15 residues. DNA of the CDR3: TGTGCCAGCAGCGTGACAGGGGTAGGGCCCTACGAGCAGTACGTC. This translates into CASSVTGVGPYEQYV.

In its sample, this clonotype was seen a few times. One junction end disagrees with the germline gene, perhaps due to a read error. The rearrangement links TRBV7-7 to TRBJ2-3; the D is unclear. This CDR3 spans 13 amino acids. Germline CDR1 reads SSHAT; CDR2 reads FNYEAQ (reference sequence). The CDR3 coding sequence is TGTGCTAGCAGCTTAGATCCCGCAGATACGCAGTATTTT. This translates into CASSLDPADTQYF.

This chain uses TRBV5-1 with TRBJ2-5; tentative D call: TRBD2 (5 bases). Germline V CDR1 and CDR2: SGHRS, YFSETQ. This CDR3 comprises 14 residues. Trimming left V 4 bases short and J 2 bases short, with 12 bases between. This CDR3 reads CASSPHGVQETQYF. The CDR3 bases are TGCGCCAGCAGCCCCCACGGGGTACAAGAGACCCAGTACTTC.

This chain connects TRBV7-9 to TRBJ1-2, with no clear D. Germline V lookup: CDR1 SEHNR, CDR2 FQNEAQ (reference sequence). The V end lost 3 bases, the J end lost 13 bases, and 12 bases lay between the germline ends. The CDR3 loop spans 11 amino acids. The CDR3: CASSFNRSPTF. For the CDR3, the DNA is TGTGCCAGCAGCTTCAACCGATCTCCCACCTTC.

The chain carries TRBV12-3 or TRBV12-4 and TRBJ1-2, with TRBD1 matching 8 bases. The CDR3 has 12 amino acids. Here the CDR3 reads CVRVDRAYGYTF. CDR3 nucleotides: TGTGTCAGGGTGGACAGGGCCTATGGCTACACCTTC.

The chain uses TRBV7-4 and TRBJ2-7; perhaps TRBD2 as D (5 bases). Germline CDR1 SGHVT, CDR2 SQSDAQ. The V and J ends lost 5 bases and 4 bases respectively, with 9 bases between them. The CDR3 has 12 amino acids. Written as DNA, the CDR3 is TGTGCCAGCAGCCCGAGGGATTACGAGCAGTACGTC. It encodes CASSPRDYEQYV.

The chain employs TRBV13 and TRBJ1-4; TRBD1 might be the D (6 bases). V was cut by 5 bases and J by 8 bases, with 15 bases left in between. This CDR3 contains 14 residues. The germline CDR1 and CDR2 sequences are PRHDT and FYEKMQ (reference sequence). Here the CDR3 reads CASSPDRLGEKLFF. The CDR3, as DNA: TGTGCCAGCAGCCCCGACAGGCTCGGGGAAAAACTGTTTTTT.

This clonotype has only one observation. The rearrangement links TRBV6-1 to TRBJ1-5; the D is unclear. V lost 1 base and J 9 bases, leaving 16 bases between the germline ends. The CDR3 covers 15 residues. Germline CDR1 and CDR2: MNHNS and SASEGT. This chain's CDR3 is CASSEGTGTMVPQHF. Here the CDR3 DNA reads TGTGCCAGCAGTGAAGGTACGGGAACTATGGTGCCCCAGCATTTT.

This clonotype occurred many times. The V call is TRBV7-2, the J call TRBJ2-1; either TRBD1 or TRBD2 may supply D (5 bases each). The CDR3 totals 16 residues. Germline V gene data show CDR1 as SGHTA and CDR2 as FQGNSA. Trimming cost V 4 bases and J 2 bases, with 15 bases left between them. The CDR3 reads CASSSSGTEPYNEQFF. The CDR3 DNA reads as TGTGCCAGCAGCTCATCCGGGACGGAGCCCTACAATGAGCAGTTCTTC.